This T cell receptor beta chain is from a study of response to subunit inactivated influenza vaccine. This clonotype was seen repeatedly, ten times or more. Its antigen is unidentified. TCRdb processed the RT-PCR reads anew with MiXCR; each CDR3 protein has one entry. This table holds around 520,000 distinct CDR3 sequences, 12% found once. General study results and limits: The authors suggested that few new T cells are recruited per seasonal influenza vaccination.

In germline, CDR1 is MNHNY, CDR2 SVGAGI (reference sequence). Trimming took 4 bases from V and 3 from J, leaving 10 bases between them. The length of the CDR3 is 13 residues. V is TRBV6-6 and J is TRBJ2-7, with D possibly being TRBD2 (5 bases). This clonotype was sampled from a man in his fifties or sixties who received an inactivated influenza vaccine. This sample comprised PBMCs from blood, obtained on the day of vaccination. CDR3 in amino acids: CASSSHRDYEQYF. The CDR3 DNA sequence: TGTGCCAGCAGTTCACACCGGGACTACGAGCAGTACTTC.